The entry below describes one TCR beta chain. These data belong to a study of blood T cell repertoires in COVID-19. Study details: The United States, Italy and Spain provided the acute and convalescent COVID-19 samples. PBMCs, B-cell-depleted T cells, or T cells provided the cDNA or gDNA that made up the material.

As originally analysed: Estimation of nucleated cell counts relied on the amplification of reference gene primers. The assay was immunoSEQ multiplex PCR, and TCRdb's table has in-frame clones only and misses some. V, J and clone size derive from that table, while D and trimming were established from the DNA sequence. There are 170,000 or so clones in the sample; around 84% occur only once, and approximately 7% lies in the top ten. This clonotype was obtained from a man aged 50-60 years with active or convalescent COVID-19. The sequencing sample was made of peripheral blood.

The DNA for the CDR3 is TGTGCCAGCAGCTTGACCCCCGGGGAGATAGGTCAGCCCCAGCATTTT. It is translated as CASSLTPGEIGQPQHF. The chain has TRBV5-6 and TRBJ1-5; D is unresolved. CDR3 size: 16 residues. Between the trimmed V and J ends, which lost 1 base and 6 bases, there was a span of 17 bases. The V gene's germline CDR1 is SGHDT and CDR2 YYEEEE.